Listed here is a single TCR beta chain. The sample originates from a study of blood T cell repertoires in COVID-19. At the level of the study: Both acute and convalescent COVID-19 samples were obtained from the United States, Italy and Spain. From T cells, B-cell-depleted T cells, or PBMCs came the material, which was cDNA or gDNA.

Per the authors' pipeline: Amplification of reference gene primers provided the estimated nucleated cell counts. Generated by immunoSEQ multiplex PCR, the TCRdb table keeps only in-frame clones and is missing some. The D gene and trimming were derived from the DNA, and the V and J assignments and clone size from that table. The repertoire holds under 250,000 clones, around 88% seen once, with less than 3% in the top ten. Between the trimmed V and J ends, which lost 1 base and 8 bases, there was a span of 14 bases. The CDR3 consists of 15 residues. The germline gives CDR1 LGHDT, CDR2 YNNKEL (reference sequence).

The sequencing sample was made of peripheral blood. The chain joins TRBV3-1 (or the pseudogene TRBV3-2) to TRBJ1-4; possibly TRBD1 for D (6 bases). This TCR was sampled from a man aged 45-65 years with active or convalescent COVID-19. The CDR3, as DNA: TGTGCCAGCAGCCAAGGAGACAGGCCGGGGGAAAAACTGTTTTTT. Its protein product is CASSQGDRPGEKLFF.